This TCR beta chain derives from a study of read filtering for tumor transcriptome and immune sequencing. Study context: 8 or 9 patients were R-ISS I, roughly 15 were R-ISS II, six or seven were R-ISS III. After DNase treatment, RNA was made into whole-transcriptome libraries.

From 300 to 450 ng of RNA, a library with molecular barcoded alpha/delta and beta/gamma adaptors was made. In TCRdb, the reads were re-called with MiXCR into one record per CDR3 protein. Of 50,000 or so distinct CDR3 sequences listed, roughly 19% are singletons. This clonotype was observed a few times. Here the CDR3 omits its conserved ending phenylalanine or tryptophan, so a read error is the likely source. CDR1 and CDR2 from the germline V gene are SQVTM and ANQGSEA. The CDR3 spans 14 residues. The genes are TRBV29-1 and TRBJ1-1, with D uncertain. The sample taken for sequencing was a population of CD138-negative cells sorted from bone marrow. The clonotype was recovered from a donor at least 40 years old with multiple myeloma. The CDR3 loop reads CSVGDDILGTEAFS. As DNA, the CDR3 is TGCAGCGTTGGGGATGACATCTTGGGCACTGAGGCTTTCTCT.